This T cell receptor beta chain appears in the sequencing data of a study of blood T cell repertoires in COVID-19. The overall study: Samples taken during acute and convalescent COVID-19 were collected in the United States, Italy and Spain.

Enrolment of Seattle patients took place during active infection, and they were followed longitudinally. Per the study methods: It was from reference gene primer amplification that nucleated cell counts were estimated. Assay: immunoSEQ multiplex PCR; the TCRdb copy retains only in-frame clones and omits some. The V and J calls and clone size come from that table; D and trimming were worked out from the DNA. Altogether approximately 230,000 clones are present, about 91% being singletons, with the ten largest covering about 6.7%. This receptor was taken from a woman aged 30 to 39 with COVID-19, enrolled during active disease. What was sequenced was peripheral blood.

The CDR3 nucleotides read TGCGCCAGCAGCTTGAATGCAGGGGACAATGAGCAGTTCTTC. Its translation: CASSLNAGDNEQFF. This chain connects TRBV5-1 to TRBJ2-1; maybe TRBD1 (6 bases). Germline values: CDR1 SGHRS, CDR2 YFSETQ. The CDR3 totals 14 residues. Trimming removed 1 base at V and 5 bases at J, with 10 bases between.